This T cell receptor (beta chain) originates from a study of blood T cell repertoires in COVID-19. Study-wide background: Both acute and convalescent COVID-19 samples were obtained from the United States, Italy and Spain.

The Seattle patients joined while their infection was active and were tracked longitudinally afterward. Authors' processing steps: Estimated nucleated cell counts came from reference gene primer amplification. Assay: immunoSEQ multiplex PCR; the TCRdb copy retains only in-frame clones and omits some. The D gene and trimming were derived from the DNA, and the V and J assignments and clone size from that table. The data contain approximately 44,000 clones, around 94% of them singletons. Per germline, CDR1 SGHRS and CDR2 YFSETQ. The ends lost 6 bases at V and 6 bases at J; junction bases unmatched: 8. CDR3 length: 16 residues.

This TCR came from a man aged 50-59 years with COVID-19, enrolled during active disease. The sequenced material came from peripheral blood. V usage is TRBV5-1 and J usage is TRBJ2-2; 13 bases match TRBD2. CDR3 amino acids: CASKLGLAGVAGELFF. CDR3 nucleotide sequence: TGCGCCAGCAAACTAGGACTAGCGGGAGTGGCCGGGGAGCTGTTTTTT. The complete variable domain, with remaining parts taken from reference TRBV5-1 and TRBJ2-2, reads KAGVTQTPRYLIKTRGQQVTLSCSPISGHRSVSWYQQTPGQGLQFLFEYFSETQRNKGNFPGRFSGRQFSNSRSEMNVSTLELGDSALYLCASKLGLAGVAGELFFGEGSRLTVL.